At least ten counts were recorded for the clone carrying this T cell receptor (beta chain). These data originate in a study of neurological immune-mediated disorders. This sample's time point: longitudinal time-point 1 (baseline). The unsorted libraries had their origin in 2 million PBMCs stored at -80 C. The CDR3 contains 14 residues. Looked up from germline, CDR1 is SGHRS and CDR2 is YFSETQ. V was clipped by 3 bases and J by 1 base, with 10 bases between them. As for the cDNA, it was generated by 5'RACE with 10-nucleotide random UMIs. TCRdb reprocessed the 5' RACE reads with MiXCR, giving one entry per CDR3 protein. This sample has approximately 37,000 distinct CDR3 sequences, with about 3.3% found just once.

J is TRBJ1-1 and V is TRBV5-1; D gene ambiguous. The sequence derives from an older woman with multiple sclerosis. The sequenced sample was PBMCs. The CDR3 loop is CASSSFQENTEAFF. CDR3 DNA sequence: TGCGCCAGCAGCTCCTTTCAGGAGAACACTGAAGCTTTCTTT. The variable domain in full, with the rest retrieved from reference TRBV5-1 and TRBJ1-1, is KAGVTQTPRYLIKTRGQQVTLSCSPISGHRSVSWYQQTPGQGLQFLFEYFSETQRNKGNFPGRFSGRQFSNSRSEMNVSTLELGDSALYLCASSSFQENTEAFFGQGTRLTVV.